Reported below is one TCR beta chain. Its binding antigen is unknown. The sample holds no much larger clone one base away, and base qualities are not on file. The cohort comprised some 680 healthy bone marrow donors. At the time of sampling, all cohort members were nominally healthy, though unrecorded immune exposures were likely present. The donor tested CMV seronegative, placing the donor among the 350 to 400 seronegative members of the cohort. A peripheral blood sample was provided by each donor, and peripheral blood mononuclear cells were used for TCR beta sequencing. The Qiagen DNeasy Blood Extraction Kit was used to extract genomic DNA from the blood cell samples. This entry comes from a study of cytomegalovirus exposure and HLA in healthy donors (dated by TCRdb to about 2017). For context, the study as a whole: According to an earlier analysis of 550 to 750 of the donors, 150 million to 200 million T cells yielded 95 million to 140 million unique TCR beta sequences and more than 250 Gb of sequence data. Around 320 gigabases of sequencing data and roughly 90 million unique TCR sequences were included in an early release covering roughly 700 HLA-typed donors. The genetic ancestry cluster associated with self-reported Caucasian donors included 81% of the 398 genotyped donors. The study aimed to test whether cataloging public T cell receptors could reveal signatures of past pathogen exposure. The T cell repertoires of around 730 subjects were profiled by immunosequencing and related to cytomegalovirus serostatus. In addition to the first cohort of approximately 650 subjects, a separate validation cohort of approximately 120 different subjects was used. To predict cytomegalovirus infection status, the study combined high-throughput TCR immunosequencing, statistical association of individual TCRs with disease status, and machine learning. To study patterns of TCR occurrence, a later analysis re-analyzed previously published TCR beta repertoires from 650 to 750 donors and added high-resolution HLA genotyping. Rather than using new phenotypic data, the later analysis identified candidate immune exposures from TCR beta sequences and from how often those sequences occurred across donors. An earlier analysis of around 580 of the donors used high-throughput TCR beta sequencing to judge whether each TCR beta V gene segment behaved as functional or pseudogenic. Donor age, sex, ethnicity and CMV serostatus were collected together with the repertoire data. A later genetic analysis took genome-wide SNP genotypes for about three fifths of the 666 donors and used that subset as a discovery cohort. Every discovery cohort repertoire had been produced on one sequencing platform. HLA typing covered class I and class II loci at four-digit resolution. Typing coverage varied by locus: about 629-630 donors for A, B, C, DRB1 and DQB1; more than 500 for DQA1; over 600 for DPA1; roughly 470 for DPB1. About five DR-DQ haplotypes were treated as single units for association and clustering because of strong linkage in the cohort. On average, roughly 240,000 unique TCR beta nucleotide sequences were sequenced per donor among some 420 genotyped donors of the cohort, with 15% to 20% of those sequences being non-productive. Study-level results and caveats: A later analysis found that TCR association rates varied across HLA loci, with DRB1 alleles showing the most associated TCRs and HLA-C alleles the fewest. According to a later analysis, parvovirus B19, influenza, CMV and Epstein-Barr virus appeared linked to several top co-occurrence clusters. A later analysis found that HLA-associated TCR beta chains were more clonally expanded and had lower generation probabilities than equally common non-associated chains. Across donors, most TCR sequences were observed very rarely, whereas some public TCRs were present in many individuals. Roughly uniform sequencing depth across donors was assumed in presence/absence analyses, although this assumption may not hold. Because some donors lacked HLA typing at each locus, the association tests relied only on the typed subset. This cohort had only TCR beta chains sequenced, and the lack of alpha or paired-chain data limited which features could be detected. Approximately 18 rarely observed V segments, including chromosome 9 orphons, were excluded from the earlier analysis of about 600 of the donors because counts were too low. In vitro tests confirmed that a few of the cytomegalovirus-associated TCR beta chains recognize cytomegalovirus antigens. The classifier was reported to diagnose cytomegalovirus status with high specificity and sensitivity in both the original cohort and the validation cohort. Specific HLA alleles were associated with 16,951 TCR beta sequences at a false discovery rate of 0.05 in a later analysis. A later analysis found that most CMV-associated TCR beta chains appeared HLA-restricted, with HLA associations seemingly driven largely by CMV exposure. An association between a missense DCLRE1C variant and V-gene and J-gene trimming of TCR beta chains was found in a later genetic analysis and replicated in an independent cohort. Because the 87-base-pair reads could not distinguish some IMGT-functional V segments, including TRBV6-2 and TRBV6-3, those segments were excluded. Linkage disequilibrium might explain the correlated functional status among segregating V segments, but an unknown experimental factor could not be ruled out. For the cohort, immune exposure information was limited to CMV serostatus. In the study, about 150 TCR beta chains were listed as associated with cytomegalovirus. A cluster of highly shared sequence variants was judged likely to represent a technical artifact of the sequencing pipeline. In an earlier analysis of about 550 of the donors, most TCR beta V segments were observed in productive rearrangements about 90% or about 30% of the time, broadly matching IMGT annotations. The authors suggested that the approach could potentially be generalized to other disease states and immunological phenotypes. When HLA alleles, especially DR and DQ, strongly co-occurred, attributing TCR associations to individual alleles was difficult. A further reported finding was that TCR beta sequences accurately predicted the HLA-A and HLA-B alleles for most subjects in the first cohort. According to a later genetic analysis, donors in an Asian-associated ancestry cluster had fewer N-insertions in productive TCRs than the approximately 630-donor mean.

The library was generated by the immunoSEQ multiplex PCR assay. The multiplex PCR relied on a mix of 60 forward primers for TCR Vbeta segments and 13 reverse primers for TCR Jbeta segments. Amplification of the CDR3 region of rearranged TCR beta genes was performed with a multiplex PCR assay on genomic DNA. The Illumina HiSeq System was used to sequence the amplified TCR beta libraries as 87-base-pair reads. Regarding the original processing steps: A later analysis counted some 80 million unique TCR beta chains across the 550 to 750 repertoires, and some 11 million of these chains were shared by at least two donors. Raw reads were error-corrected and collapsed into unique sequences by a nearest-neighbor algorithm in which closely related sequences were merged to remove PCR and sequencing errors. To assign V, D and J gene segments, CDR3 sequences were aligned to IMGT reference sequences. Each retained sequence needed at least a six-nucleotide match to both a V gene segment and a J gene segment. Rearrangements were called productive when the CDR3 lacked stop codons and stayed in frame with V and J; all others were non-productive. CDR3 was defined by IMGT convention, running from the second conserved V-encoded cysteine to the conserved J-encoded phenylalanine. In an earlier analysis of approximately 500 of the donors, sequences lacking an unambiguous match to a single V gene segment were excluded. An earlier analysis of almost 600 of the donors classified V segments as functional when productive rearrangements were above 56.7% and as segregating when the standard deviation between donors was above 5%. A statistical classification framework was built to diagnose cytomegalovirus status from the catalog of TCR beta chain sequences. A later analysis assigned V and J genes by comparing TCR nucleotide sequences with IMGT/GENE-DB human TR gene sequences. The TCRdist pipeline was used in a later analysis to assign CDR3 sequences and most-parsimonious VDJ recombination scenarios. In a later analysis, each TCR beta chain was defined by its CDR3 amino acid sequence together with its V-gene family, and reads without a unique V-gene family were excluded. To address suspected cross-contamination and a sequencing artifact, a later analysis removed 592 highly shared, low-generation-probability nucleotide sequences. A later analysis calculated a clonal expansion index for each public chain from normalized within-repertoire ranks of inferred template counts. A later analysis computed generation probabilities with a VDJ recombination model fitted to out-of-frame rearrangements, and checked the results against IGoR. Hypergeometric tests were used in a later analysis to score TCR-TCR, TCR-HLA and TCR-CMV co-occurrence, with a repertoire-size bias correction applied to the TCR pairs. In a later analysis, false discovery rates were estimated by permuting HLA or CMV assignments 20 times. In a later analysis, co-occurring TCRs were grouped using DBSCAN, with TCRdist sequence similarity added in when clustering inside HLA-allele-positive subsets. For co-occurrence clustering, repertoires with fewer than 30,000 or more than 120,000 public chains were excluded, along with roughly 5 repertoires with anomalous nucleotide sharing. The clones in this table, taken by TCRdb from immuneACCESS, are in-frame only. Not every clone is retained; where verified, under half of the shortfall comes from an unresolved V gene, and the cause of the rest is unknown. The D gene and trimming were derived from the DNA, and the V and J assignments and clone size from that table. Counted in this sample were 130,000 to 150,000 clones; over 60% of them appeared once. The top ten hold approximately 2% of the sample.

CDR3 length: 15 amino acids, cysteine to phenylalanine. The entry retains the CDR3 DNA only, 45 bases that are in frame from base 1. Sequences MNHNS (CDR1) and SASEGT (CDR2) are obtained from the germline V gene. V has 4 bases trimmed and J has 0 bases trimmed; junction bases matching no gene number 3. Sample: PBMCs. The V and J segments used are TRBV6-1 and TRBJ2-5; the central 9 bases match TRBD1. The TCR sequence derives from a woman aged 40 to 55 in good health and CMV-seronegative. The CDR3 region has the sequence CASSGDRGYQETQYF. The DNA sequence follows: TGTGCCAGCAGTGGAGACAGGGGGTACCAAGAGACCCAGTACTTC.